These 28 T cell receptor beta chains share one sample of origin, sequenced in a study of blood T cell repertoires in COVID-19. Assay used: immunoSEQ multiplex PCR; TCRdb lists only in-frame clones, some missing. The table records roughly 260,000 clones, around nine tenths of them present only once. Sequencing was performed on peripheral blood. Source of these receptors: a man aged 35 to 55 who had recovered from COVID-19.

V is TRBV10-3 and J is TRBJ1-2; D is undetermined. This CDR3 comprises 12 residues. V shed 10 bases and J shed 7 bases, with 16 bases lying between them. The germline V gene encodes CDR1 ENHRY and CDR2 SYGVKD. CDR3 loop: CASFWTGSGYTF. DNA of the CDR3: TGTGCCAGCTTCTGGACTGGTAGTGGCTACACCTTC.

The V and J genes are TRBV15 and TRBJ1-4, with TRBD1 matching over 11 bases. The CDR3 has 16 residues. Germline CDR1 is LNHNV and CDR2 is YYDKDF (reference sequence). J was trimmed by 7 bases and V by 0 bases; bases with no gene match: 4. The CDR3 nucleotides read TGTGCCACCAGCAGAGATCGGACAGGGGGCTTTGAAAAACTGTTTTTT. Amino acids: CATSRDRTGGFEKLFF.

This clone showed up just a few times. The chain employs TRBV7-9 and TRBJ1-6; 9 positions match TRBD1. V shed 5 bases, J shed 8 bases, and the junction held 7 bases outside the gene matches. Germline V gives CDR1 SEHNR, CDR2 FQNEAQ (reference sequence). This CDR3 contains 15 residues. The CDR3 DNA reads TGTGCCAGCAGCGGCGACAGGGGGTTCGATTCACCCCTCCACTTT. Translating gives CASSGDRGFDSPLHF.

This clone appeared a single time. This sequence joins TRBV5-1 and TRBJ1-1; unclear D gene. Germline V gene data show CDR1 as SGHRS and CDR2 as YFSETQ. Deletions cut 4 bases from V and 0 bases from J, with 13 bases between. The CDR3 sequence is 15 residues long. CDR3 DNA sequence: TGCGCCAGCAGCCTCTTCGAGGTCATGAACACTGAAGCTTTCTTT. It specifies CASSLFEVMNTEAFF.

The genes are TRBV3-1 (or the pseudogene TRBV3-2) and TRBJ2-6, with 9 bases that match TRBD1. Germline CDR1 is LGHDT and CDR2 is YNNKEL (reference sequence). V was clipped by 4 bases and J by 5 bases; unmatched bases: 15. The CDR3 length is 19 residues. This CDR3 reads CASSPSNGQGQFWANVLTF. The CDR3 region has the DNA TGTGCCAGCAGCCCCTCGAACGGACAGGGGCAGTTTTGGGCCAACGTCCTGACTTTC.

This rearrangement joins TRBV7-2 to TRBJ2-7; 9 bases agree with TRBD1. J gave up 2 bases and V 4 bases, and 3 bases lay outside the gene matches. CDR1 SGHTA and CDR2 FQGNSA come from the germline V gene. This CDR3 is 14 amino acids long. Here the CDR3 reads CASSSTGGPYEQYF. The CDR3 nucleotides read TGTGCCAGCAGCTCGACAGGGGGGCCCTACGAGCAGTACTTC. Looking up the rest from reference TRBV7-2 and TRBJ2-7 gives the full variable domain: GAGVSQSPSNKVTEKGKDVELRCDPISGHTALYWYRQSLGQGLEFLIYFQGNSAPDKSGLPSDRFSAERTGGSVSTLTIQRTQQEDSAVYLCASSSTGGPYEQYFGPGTRLTVT.

The chain uses TRBV2 and TRBJ1-2; 9 positions agree with TRBD1. Germline values: CDR1 SNHLY, CDR2 FYNNEI. This CDR3 is 12 amino acids long. Losses at the gene ends were 7 bases for V and 6 bases for J; bases not matched to a gene: 3. CDR3 protein: CASMRDRDGYTF. CDR3 sequence (DNA): TGTGCCAGCATGAGGGACAGGGATGGCTACACCTTC.

V gene TRBV9 combines with J gene TRBJ2-3; 7 bases align to TRBD1. V dropped 2 bases and J dropped 2; count of bases not matched to a gene: 11. CDR1 SGDLS and CDR2 YYNGEE come from the germline V gene. The CDR3 contains 17 residues. This CDR3 reads CASSVPLRDRHTDTQYF. As DNA, the CDR3 is TGTGCCAGCAGCGTCCCCCTCCGGGACAGACACACAGATACGCAGTATTTT.

In DNA, the CDR3 is TGTGCCAGCAGCTGCCCCGGGACAGGGGTTACTGAAGCTTTCTTT. It is translated as CASSCPGTGVTEAFF. V and J are TRBV7-7 and TRBJ1-1; 10 nucleotides line up with TRBD1. V lost 4 bases, J lost 5 bases, and 7 bases stayed unmatched. CDR3 length: 15 residues. CDR1 and CDR2 (germline): SSHAT, FNYEAQ (reference sequence).

The V call is TRBV19, the J call TRBJ2-2; a possible D gene is TRBD2 (5 bases). Trimming took off 5 bases at V and 2 bases at J, with 12 bases between the two ends. The length of the CDR3 is 15 residues. Germline CDR1 LNHDA, CDR2 SQIVND (reference sequence). The CDR3 spells CASSLQRSNTGELFF. In nucleotides, the CDR3 is TGTGCCAGTAGTCTCCAGCGGAGTAACACCGGGGAGCTGTTTTTT.

The chain couples TRBV12-3 or TRBV12-4 to TRBJ1-1; D gene ambiguous. This CDR3 region has 13 residues. V lost 7 bases, J lost 8 bases, and 17 bases lay in between. For the CDR3, the DNA is TGTGCCAGCAACTTCCAACCGACATCCGAAGCTTTCTTT. Its protein is CASNFQPTSEAFF.

The gene calls are TRBV5-1 and TRBJ2-3; possible D gene TRBD2, 5 bases. Germline V gives CDR1 SGHRS, CDR2 YFSETQ. The CDR3 consists of 14 residues. The V end was cut by 1 base, the J end by 4 bases, with 10 bases between. The CDR3 nucleotides read TGCGCCAGCAGCTTGTCGGGGTTCGCAGATACGCAGTATTTT. Translated, it gives CASSLSGFADTQYF.

CDR3 in DNA: TGTGCCAGCAGTTTATCGGTCGGAGGGGCCACCGGGGAGCTGTTTTTT. Amino acids: CASSLSVGGATGELFF. This sequence joins TRBV27 and TRBJ2-2, with D possibly being TRBD2 (6 bases). Germline assignment: CDR1 MNHEY and CDR2 SMNVEV (reference sequence). V was trimmed by 0 bases and J by 4 bases, leaving 12 bases between them. The CDR3 loop spans 16 amino acids.

The J gene is TRBJ2-7, the V gene TRBV6-6, with D maybe TRBD2 (6 bases). The CDR3 is made up of 14 amino acids. V lost 4 bases and J 0 bases, leaving 10 bases between the germline ends. Germline lookup yields CDR1 MNHNY and CDR2 SVGAGI (reference sequence). CDR3 loop: CASSFAGSSYEQYF. CDR3 DNA sequence: TGTGCCAGCAGTTTTGCGGGGAGCTCCTACGAGCAGTACTTC.

The chain couples TRBV2 to TRBJ1-1; a weak D match, TRBD1 (6 bases). The V and J ends lost 7 bases and 0 bases respectively, with 9 bases between them. Germline V CDR1 and CDR2: SNHLY, FYNNEI. The CDR3 runs to 13 residues. CDR3 nucleotide sequence: TGTGCCAGCATAGGGACAATGAACACTGAAGCTTTCTTT. Translation: CASIGTMNTEAFF.

V gene TRBV30 combines with J gene TRBJ2-1; 8 nucleotides align to TRBD2. V lost 4 bases and J lost 0; bases outside the gene matches: 8. Germline CDR1 and CDR2: GTSNPN and SVGIG (reference sequence). The CDR3 spans 16 residues. The CDR3 DNA follows: TGTGCCTGGACTGATGCGGGAGGATTCTCCTACAATGAGCAGTTCTTC. Amino acid sequence: CAWTDAGGFSYNEQFF.

Only a few counts were recorded for this clone. The chain carries TRBV3-1 (or the pseudogene TRBV3-2) and TRBJ2-7, with TRBD1 identical over 9 bases. The CDR3 consists of 13 residues. CDR1 and CDR2 from the germline V gene are LGHDT and YNNKEL (reference sequence). The V and J ends lost 7 bases and 5 bases, in that order; junction bases with no gene match: 6. The CDR3 reads CASTRTGVHEQYF. CDR3 coding DNA: TGTGCCAGCACCCGGACAGGGGTCCACGAGCAGTACTTC.

A few counts support this clone. This rearrangement joins TRBV7-9 to TRBJ1-5; the D is unclear. The CDR3 has 14 amino acids. V was cut by 5 bases and J by 0 bases, with 8 bases left in between. Germline CDR1 SEHNR, CDR2 FQNEAQ (reference sequence). CDR3 DNA sequence: TGTGCCAGCAGCGAACAGAGTAGCAATCAGCCCCAGCATTTT. Translated, it gives CASSEQSSNQPQHF.

This clone was detected a few times. The CDR3 DNA reads TGTGCCAGCAGCCTCCCCGGGGGGGTAGGGAATGAGCAGTTCTTC. Its translation: CASSLPGGVGNEQFF. This chain joins TRBV5-6 and TRBJ2-1, with 8 nucleotides matching TRBD2. The CDR3 has 15 residues. Germline values: CDR1 SGHDT, CDR2 YYEEEE. Germline trimming cut 4 bases from V and 7 bases from J; bases unmatched to any gene: 10. The full variable domain, rest sourced from reference TRBV5-6 and TRBJ2-1, is DAGVTQSPTHLIKTRGQQVTLRCSPKSGHDTVSWYQQALGQGPQFIFQYYEEEERQRGNFPDRFSGHQFPNYSSELNVNALLLGDSALYLCASSLPGGVGNEQFFGPGTRLTVL.

This chain connects TRBV10-3 to TRBJ2-1, with D maybe TRBD2 (7 bases). Per the germline V gene, CDR1 is ENHRY and CDR2 is SYGVKD. V lost 6 bases and J 1 base, leaving 19 bases between the germline ends. This CDR3 has 17 amino acids. The chain's CDR3 is CAISPLGGPWSYNEQFF. DNA of the CDR3: TGTGCCATCAGCCCCCTGGGGGGGCCCTGGTCCTACAATGAGCAGTTCTTC.

The rearrangement links TRBV19 to TRBJ2-7, with a tentative D call TRBD1 (5 bases). Trimming removed 3 bases from V and 6 bases from J, with 15 bases in between. This CDR3 comprises 14 residues. CDR1 and CDR2 from the germline V gene are LNHDA and SQIVND (reference sequence). CDR3 DNA sequence: TGTGCCAGTAGTATTATCGGGCAGGGTGGCGAGCAGTACTTC. Protein product: CASSIIGQGGEQYF.

This clone was counted only a few times. The CDR3 region has the DNA TGTGCCAGCTTGGGTAGCGGGAGGGCCTCAGATACGCAGTATTTT. Amino acids: CASLGSGRASDTQYF. The genes are TRBV6-5 and TRBJ2-3; 11 nucleotides match TRBD2. Germline lookup yields CDR1 MNHEY and CDR2 SVGAGI. The CDR3 is 15 residues long. With V trimmed by 8 bases and J by 4 bases, 8 bases remained unmatched.

The V and J genes are TRBV5-1 and TRBJ2-7, with TRBD1 identical over 7 bases. Trimming at V came to 2 bases and at J to 3 bases, leaving 5 bases not matched to a gene. The CDR3 consists of 14 residues. CDR1 is SGHRS, CDR2 YFSETQ, per germline. The CDR3 coding sequence is TGCGCCAGCAGCTTCCCGGGACAGATCTACGAGCAGTACTTC. Translated: CASSFPGQIYEQYF.

The V and J genes are TRBV7-8 and TRBJ2-3, with 12 bases identical to TRBD2. J gave up 3 bases and V 5 bases, and 15 bases lay outside the gene matches. Germline V gene lookup returns CDR1 SGHVS and CDR2 FQNEAQ. This CDR3 is 19 amino acids long. CDR3 residues: CASSPWGLAGGPRTDTQYF. Here the CDR3 DNA reads TGTGCCAGCAGCCCTTGGGGGCTAGCGGGAGGGCCGCGGACAGATACGCAGTATTTT.

The chain recombines TRBV7-9 with TRBJ1-4; TRBD1 agrees at 7 bases. From germline, CDR1 is SEHNR and CDR2 FQNEAQ (reference sequence). The V segment lost 3 bases and the J segment 4 bases; nucleotides outside the gene matches: 2. The CDR3 runs 14 residues. The CDR3: CASSFGTDNEKLFF. DNA of the CDR3: TGTGCCAGCAGCTTCGGGACAGATAATGAAAAACTGTTTTTT.

This clone appeared a few times. The gene calls are TRBV10-3 and TRBJ2-7, with TRBD2 identical over 8 bases. The CDR3 contains 13 residues. Germline CDR1 ENHRY, CDR2 SYGVKD. The V and J ends lost 11 bases and 3 bases, in that order; junction bases with no gene match: 9. The CDR3 here is CASVPGLDYEQYF. CDR3 bases: TGTGCCTCCGTCCCGGGACTAGACTACGAGCAGTACTTC.

This rearrangement joins TRBV2 to TRBJ2-5; 11 bases are shared with TRBD1. Looked up from germline, CDR1 is SNHLY and CDR2 is FYNNEI. The V and J ends lost 4 bases and 5 bases, in that order; junction bases with no gene match: 9. This CDR3 spans 16 amino acids. CDR3 in amino acids: CASSVRDRGTGETQYF. CDR3 bases: TGTGCCAGCAGTGTCCGGGACAGGGGGACCGGGGAGACCCAGTACTTC.

This chain joins TRBV19 and TRBJ2-2, with D unclear. CDR3 length: 13 amino acids. Germline V gives CDR1 LNHDA, CDR2 SQIVND (reference sequence). V lost 3 bases, J lost 5 bases, and 7 bases lay in between. CDR3 coding DNA: TGTGCCAGTAGTATTGCAGTTACCGGGGAGCTGTTTTTT. Translation: CASSIAVTGELFF.